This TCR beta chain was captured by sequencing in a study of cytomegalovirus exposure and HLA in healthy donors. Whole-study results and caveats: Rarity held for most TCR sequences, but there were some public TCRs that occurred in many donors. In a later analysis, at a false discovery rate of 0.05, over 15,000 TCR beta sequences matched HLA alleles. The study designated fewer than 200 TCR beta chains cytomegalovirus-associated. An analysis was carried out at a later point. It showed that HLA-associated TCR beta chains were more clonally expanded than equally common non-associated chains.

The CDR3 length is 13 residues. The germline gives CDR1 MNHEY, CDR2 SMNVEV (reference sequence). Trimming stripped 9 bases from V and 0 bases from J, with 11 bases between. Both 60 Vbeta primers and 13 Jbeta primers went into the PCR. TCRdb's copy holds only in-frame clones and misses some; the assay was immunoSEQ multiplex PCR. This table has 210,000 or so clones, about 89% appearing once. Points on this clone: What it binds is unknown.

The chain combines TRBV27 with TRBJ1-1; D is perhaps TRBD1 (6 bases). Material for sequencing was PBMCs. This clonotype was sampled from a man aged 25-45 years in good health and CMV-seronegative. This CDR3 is CASGDRMNTEAFF. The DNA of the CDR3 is TGTGCCAGTGGCGACAGGATGAACACTGAAGCTTTCTTT.